The rows below give T cell receptor beta chains drawn from one sample of a study of shared clonotypes between healthy human individuals. Assay used: immunoSEQ multiplex PCR; TCRdb lists only in-frame clones, some missing. The repertoire consists of about 2.3 million clones, with around 90% occurring once and the leading ten covering around 0.38%. Input material: naive CD4+ T cells from PBMCs. These receptors originate from a man aged 18 to 35 in good health. Some clones in this sample may be carry-over from other donors' samples. The CDR3 runs from the conserved cysteine through the conserved F or W. The D gene is left open where the match is weak. A row's size may be missing; if present it is once, few, many or a size class.

abundance	v_gene	j_gene	d_gene	CDR3nt	CDR3aa
.	TRBV19	TRBJ1-5	.	TGTGCCAGTAGTAGGTCAGCCCAGGGAGGCAATCAGCCCCAGCATTTT	CASSRSAQGGNQPQHF
.	TRBV5-1	TRBJ1-2	TRBD1	TGCGCCAGCAGCTTGGGAGGGACAGAGAACTATGGCTACACCTTC	CASSLGGTENYGYTF
.	TRBV11-3	TRBJ2-5	TRBD2	TGTGCCAGCAGCCCCGGACTAGCGGGAGGGGGGGAGACCCAGTACTTC	CASSPGLAGGGETQYF
.	TRBV28	TRBJ2-2	.	TGTGCCAGCAGTCCGCAGAGGGGCGGGGAGCTGTTTTTT	CASSPQRGGELFF
.	TRBV4-1	TRBJ2-5	.	TGCGCCAGCAGCCAAGTTGCCGGGGTCCTAACTAAGACCCAGTACTTC	CASSQVAGVLTKTQYF
.	TRBV5-1	TRBJ2-5	TRBD2	TGCGCCAGCAGCTTCCTGACTAGCGGGAACGCGCGGACCCAGTACTTC	CASSFLTSGNARTQYF
.	TRBV7-3	TRBJ2-1	TRBD2	TGTGCCAGCAGCTTAGTTAGCGGGGTCTACAATGAGCAGTTCTTC	CASSLVSGVYNEQFF
.	TRBV5-1	TRBJ1-2	TRBD1	TGCGCCAGCAGCTTGACAGGGGAGAACTATGGCTACACCTTC	CASSLTGENYGYTF
.	TRBV30	TRBJ2-5	.	TGTGCCTGGGGTCGTGAGACCCAGTACTTC	CAWGRETQYF
few	TRBV5-6	TRBJ1-1	.	TGTGCCAGCAGCTTTCGACCGCAGGGTATGTGGGCTTTCTTT	CASSFRPQGMWAFF
.	TRBV7-9	TRBJ1-2	.	TGTGCCAGCAGCTTAGGAGAGCTTGGCGGGGGCTATGGCTACACCTTC	CASSLGELGGGYGYTF
.	TRBV10-1	TRBJ1-1	.	TGCGCCAGCAGTGAGTGGTCCGGGAGCACTGAAGCTTTCTTT	CASSEWSGSTEAFF
.	TRBV6-1	TRBJ1-1	.	TGTGCCAGCAGTGACCAGGTTATGAACACTGAAGCTTTCTTT	CASSDQVMNTEAFF
.	TRBV5-6	TRBJ2-7	.	TGTGCCAGCAGGCCTTCGGGTAGCGGAACCTACGAGCAGTACTTC	CASRPSGSGTYEQYF
.	TRBV10-3	TRBJ2-1	TRBD1	TGTGCCATCAGTGGGGGGGGACAGGGGAAATACAATGAGCAGTTCTTC	CAISGGGQGKYNEQFF
.	TRBV14	TRBJ2-7	TRBD2	TGTGCCAGCAGCCCCCAGGTTTTTTGGGAGGGCAGCTCCTACGAGCAGTACTTC	CASSPQVFWEGSSYEQYF
.	TRBV28	TRBJ2-7	TRBD2	TGTGCCAGCAGTTCGTATAGCGGGAAGGCCTACGAGCAGTACTTC	CASSSYSGKAYEQYF
.	TRBV5-8	TRBJ1-1	TRBD1	TGTGCCAGCAGCTCCCTAAAAGGGACAGGGGGCACTGAAGCTTTCTTT	CASSSLKGTGGTEAFF
.	TRBV7-9	TRBJ2-7	.	TGTGCCAGCAGCCTCCCCGGGGCGAGGGGTTACGAGCAGTACTTC	CASSLPGARGYEQYF
once	TRBV13	TRBJ2-7	TRBD2	TGTGCCAGCAGCCCGGGACTAGCGGGGCCTTACGAGCAGTACTTC	CASSPGLAGPYEQYF
.	TRBV11-2	TRBJ1-2	TRBD1	TGTGCCAGCAGCTTAACTCGGCAGGGGGTTTATGGCTACACCTTC	CASSLTRQGVYGYTF
.	TRBV30	TRBJ2-5	.	TGTGCCTGGAGCCGGGCCTCAGGGCGGGAGACCCAGTACTTC	CAWSRASGRETQYF
.	TRBV7-3	TRBJ2-7	.	TGTGCCAGCAGCCCACCGGGACCTGAGCAGTACTTC	CASSPPGPEQYF
.	TRBV28	TRBJ2-2	.	TGTGCCAGCAGTCGCCCCCGAGGGGGGGAAAGCGGCGGGGAGCTGTTTTTT	CASSRPRGGESGGELFF
.	TRBV6-5	TRBJ1-4	.	TGTGCCAGCAGTTATCTCTACAGGAGGAATGAAAAACTGTTTTTT	CASSYLYRRNEKLFF
.	TRBV27	TRBJ2-7	.	TGTGCCAGCAGGCCGATGGGCTTTACCTACGAGCAGTACTTC	CASRPMGFTYEQYF
.	TRBV7-9	TRBJ2-3	TRBD2	TGTGCCAGCAGCCCGGGCCGGGAGGCAGATACGCAGTATTTT	CASSPGREADTQYF
once	TRBV27	TRBJ2-1	.	TGTGCCAGCAGCCGGGACAACTACAATGAGCAGTTCTTC	CASSRDNYNEQFF
.	TRBV18	TRBJ1-1	.	TGTGCCAGCTCACCACCGGGGGAATGGTCCACTGAAGCTTTCTTT	CASSPPGEWSTEAFF
.	TRBV19	TRBJ1-1	TRBD1	TGTGCCAGTAGTGAGACAGGGGAGAGTACTGAAGCTTTCTTT	CASSETGESTEAFF
.	TRBV27	TRBJ2-5	.	TGTGCCAGTGGACACAGCCAAGAGACCCAGTACTTC	CASGHSQETQYF
.	TRBV5-1	TRBJ1-5	.	TGCGCCAGCAGCTTCGGCGCAGTTGGCAATCAGCCCCAGCATTTT	CASSFGAVGNQPQHF
.	TRBV28	TRBJ2-1	TRBD2	TGTGCCAGCAGTTCAAGTACCCCTAGCGGGAGCTACAATGAGCAGTTCTTC	CASSSSTPSGSYNEQFF
.	TRBV7-9	TRBJ1-6	.	TGTGCCAGCAGCTTTGGGGGAGATTCACCCCTCCACTTT	CASSFGGDSPLHF
.	TRBV7-3	TRBJ2-1	.	TGTGCCAGCAGCTTAGGGGGCGGGAGCCTCTCCTACAATGAGCAGTTCTTC	CASSLGGGSLSYNEQFF
.	TRBV18	TRBJ1-2	.	TGTGCCAGTAGATGGGGTTCGGACATCTATGGCTACACCTTC	CASRWGSDIYGYTF
.	TRBV15	TRBJ2-5	.	TGTGCCACCAGCGGGTCAGGGTGGGAGACCCAGTACTTC	CATSGSGWETQYF
.	TRBV5-1	TRBJ2-3	.	TGCGCCAGCAGGTCTTATTCTAGCACAGATACGCAGTATTTT	CASRSYSSTDTQYF
.	TRBV9	TRBJ2-2	TRBD2	TGTGCCAGCAGCGCACTAGCGGGAACGCCCGGGGAGCTGTTTTTT	CASSALAGTPGELFF
.	TRBV10-3	TRBJ2-7	.	TGTGCCATCAGTGAGTCGAGGAACGAGCAGTACTTC	CAISESRNEQYF
.	TRBV5-5	TRBJ1-2	.	TGTGCCAGCAGCACGGAAGGAGGAGGCTACACCTTC	CASSTEGGGYTF
.	TRBV5-4	TRBJ2-6	TRBD1	TGTGCCAGCAGCTTGGCAGGACAGGGGGCGCGGGGGGCCAACGTCCTGACTTTC	CASSLAGQGARGANVLTF